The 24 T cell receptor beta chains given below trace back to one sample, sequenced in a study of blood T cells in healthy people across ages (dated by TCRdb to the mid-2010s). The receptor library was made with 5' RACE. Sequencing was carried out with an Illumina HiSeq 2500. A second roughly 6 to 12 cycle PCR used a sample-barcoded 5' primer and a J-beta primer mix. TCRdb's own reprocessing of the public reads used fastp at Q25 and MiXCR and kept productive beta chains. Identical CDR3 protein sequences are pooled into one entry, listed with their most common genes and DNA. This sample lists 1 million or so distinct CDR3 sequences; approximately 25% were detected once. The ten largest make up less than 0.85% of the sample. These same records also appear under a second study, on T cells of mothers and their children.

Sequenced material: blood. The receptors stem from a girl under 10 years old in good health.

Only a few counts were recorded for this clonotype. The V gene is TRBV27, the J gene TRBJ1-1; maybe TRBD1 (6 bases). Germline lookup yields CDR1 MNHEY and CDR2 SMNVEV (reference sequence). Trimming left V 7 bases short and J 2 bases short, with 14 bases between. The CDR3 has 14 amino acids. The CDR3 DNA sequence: TGTGCCAGCACTCCCCTGGGACAAAACACTGAAGCTTTCTTT. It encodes CASTPLGQNTEAFF.

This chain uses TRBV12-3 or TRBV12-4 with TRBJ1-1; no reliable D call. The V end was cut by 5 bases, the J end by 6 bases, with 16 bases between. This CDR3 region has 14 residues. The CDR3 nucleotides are TGTGCCAGCAGTGAAGTTGTTGGTTCTTCTGAAGCTTTCTTT. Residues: CASSEVVGSSEAFF.

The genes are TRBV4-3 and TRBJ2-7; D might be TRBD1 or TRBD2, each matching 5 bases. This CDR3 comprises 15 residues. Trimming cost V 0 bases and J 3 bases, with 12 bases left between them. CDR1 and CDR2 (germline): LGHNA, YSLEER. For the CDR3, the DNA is TGCGCCAGCAGCCAAGACCGGGACGGCCTCTACGAGCAGTACTTC. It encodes CASSQDRDGLYEQYF.

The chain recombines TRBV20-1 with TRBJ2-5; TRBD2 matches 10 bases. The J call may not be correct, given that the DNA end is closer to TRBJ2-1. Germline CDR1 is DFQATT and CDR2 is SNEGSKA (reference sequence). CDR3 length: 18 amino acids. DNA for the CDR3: TGCAGTGCTAGAGATACCGGACTAGCGGACCTCTTTGGGGATGAGCAGTTCTTC. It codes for CSARDTGLADLFGDEQFF.

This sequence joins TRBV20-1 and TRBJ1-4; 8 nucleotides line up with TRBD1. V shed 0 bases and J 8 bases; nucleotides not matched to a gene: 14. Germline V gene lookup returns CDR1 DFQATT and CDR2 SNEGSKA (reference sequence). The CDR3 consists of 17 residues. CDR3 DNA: TGCAGTGCTAGAGATCGGGACACGGACAGGGATAGGGAAAAACTGTTTTTT. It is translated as CSARDRDTDRDREKLFF.

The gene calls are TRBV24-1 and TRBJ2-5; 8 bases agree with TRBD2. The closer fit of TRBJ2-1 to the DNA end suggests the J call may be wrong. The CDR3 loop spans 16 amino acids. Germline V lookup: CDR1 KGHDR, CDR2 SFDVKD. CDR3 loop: CATSDASGSKDDEQFF. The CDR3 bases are TGTGCCACCAGTGATGCAAGCGGGAGTAAAGACGATGAGCAGTTCTTC.

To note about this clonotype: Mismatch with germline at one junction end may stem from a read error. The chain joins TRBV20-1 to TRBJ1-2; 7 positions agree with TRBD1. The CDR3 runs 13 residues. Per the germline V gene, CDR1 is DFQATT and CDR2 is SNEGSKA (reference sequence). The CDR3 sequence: CSASVRGGYDYTF. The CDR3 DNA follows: TGCAGTGCTAGTGTCCGAGGGGGCTATGACTACACCTTC.

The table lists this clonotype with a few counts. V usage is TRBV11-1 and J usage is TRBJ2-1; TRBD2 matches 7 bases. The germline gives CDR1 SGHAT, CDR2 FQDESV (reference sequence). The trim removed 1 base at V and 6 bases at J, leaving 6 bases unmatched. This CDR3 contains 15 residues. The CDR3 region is CASSLVGGRGNEQFF. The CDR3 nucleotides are TGTGCCAGCAGCTTAGTTGGAGGGAGGGGCAATGAGCAGTTCTTC.

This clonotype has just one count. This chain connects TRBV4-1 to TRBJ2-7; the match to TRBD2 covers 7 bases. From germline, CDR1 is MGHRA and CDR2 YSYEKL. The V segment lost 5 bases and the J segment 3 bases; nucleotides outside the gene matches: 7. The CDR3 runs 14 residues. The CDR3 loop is CASSASGNFYEQYF. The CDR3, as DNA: TGCGCCAGCAGCGCTAGCGGCAACTTCTACGAGCAGTACTTC.

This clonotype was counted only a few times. CDR3 protein: CASIAGNHNEQFF. Here the CDR3 DNA reads TGTGCCAGCATAGCGGGTAACCACAATGAGCAGTTCTTC. This chain connects TRBV7-9 to TRBJ2-1; the match to TRBD2 covers 7 bases. This CDR3 contains 13 residues. V lost 7 bases to trimming and J lost 5 bases; unmatched junction nucleotides: 5. From germline, CDR1 is SEHNR and CDR2 FQNEAQ (reference sequence).

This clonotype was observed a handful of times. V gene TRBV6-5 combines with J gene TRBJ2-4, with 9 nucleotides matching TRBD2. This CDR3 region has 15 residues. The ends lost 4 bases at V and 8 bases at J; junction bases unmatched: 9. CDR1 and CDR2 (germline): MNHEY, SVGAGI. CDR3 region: CASSSSLAGIDIQYF. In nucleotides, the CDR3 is TGTGCCAGCAGTTCGTCTCTAGCGGGGATCGACATTCAGTACTTC.

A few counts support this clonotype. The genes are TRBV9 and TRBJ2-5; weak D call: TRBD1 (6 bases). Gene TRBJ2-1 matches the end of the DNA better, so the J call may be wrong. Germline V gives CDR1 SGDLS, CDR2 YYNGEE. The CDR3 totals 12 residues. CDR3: CASSGWTVEQFF. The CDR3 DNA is TGTGCCAGCAGCGGGTGGACAGTTGAGCAGTTCTTC.

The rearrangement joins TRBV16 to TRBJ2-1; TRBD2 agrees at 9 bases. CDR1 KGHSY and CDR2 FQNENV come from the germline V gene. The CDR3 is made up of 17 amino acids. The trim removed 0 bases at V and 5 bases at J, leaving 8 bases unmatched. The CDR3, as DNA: TGTGCCAGCAGCCAATCAATTCGACTAGCGGAACACAATGAGCAGTTCTTC. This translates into CASSQSIRLAEHNEQFF.

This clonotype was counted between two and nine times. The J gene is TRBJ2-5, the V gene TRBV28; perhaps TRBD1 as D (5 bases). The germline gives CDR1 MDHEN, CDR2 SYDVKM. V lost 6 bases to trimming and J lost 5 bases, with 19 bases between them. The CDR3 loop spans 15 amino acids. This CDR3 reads CASSPRQMSGETQYF. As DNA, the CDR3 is TGTGCCAGCAGCCCCCGACAAATGTCAGGGGAGACCCAGTACTTC.

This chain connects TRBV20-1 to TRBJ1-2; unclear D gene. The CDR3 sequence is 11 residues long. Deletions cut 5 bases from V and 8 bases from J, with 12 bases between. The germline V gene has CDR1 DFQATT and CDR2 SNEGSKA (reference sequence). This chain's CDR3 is CSADPPGGYTF. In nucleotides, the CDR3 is TGCAGTGCTGATCCTCCTGGAGGCTACACCTTC.

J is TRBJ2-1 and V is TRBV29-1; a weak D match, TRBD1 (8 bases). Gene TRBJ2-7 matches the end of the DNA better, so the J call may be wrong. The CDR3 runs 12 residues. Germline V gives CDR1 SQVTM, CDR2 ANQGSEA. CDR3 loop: CSTAGQDREQYF. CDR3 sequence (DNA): TGCAGCACAGCGGGACAGGATAGGGAGCAGTACTTC.

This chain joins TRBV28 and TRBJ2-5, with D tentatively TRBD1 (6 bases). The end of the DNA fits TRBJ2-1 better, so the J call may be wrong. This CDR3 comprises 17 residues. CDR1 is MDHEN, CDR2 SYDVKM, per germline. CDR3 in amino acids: CASSYVWWDTGNNEQFF. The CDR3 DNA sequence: TGTGCCAGCAGTTATGTTTGGTGGGACACAGGTAACAATGAGCAGTTCTTC.

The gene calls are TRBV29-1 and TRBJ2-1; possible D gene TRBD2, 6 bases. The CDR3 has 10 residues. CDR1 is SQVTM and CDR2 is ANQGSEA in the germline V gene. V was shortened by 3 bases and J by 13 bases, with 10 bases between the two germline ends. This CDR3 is CSVDREVQFF. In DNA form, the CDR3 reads TGCAGCGTTGATAGGGAGGTCCAGTTCTTC.

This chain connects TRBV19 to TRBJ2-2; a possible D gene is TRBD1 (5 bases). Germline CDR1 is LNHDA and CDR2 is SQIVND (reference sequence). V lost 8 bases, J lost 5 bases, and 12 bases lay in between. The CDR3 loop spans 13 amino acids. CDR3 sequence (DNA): TGTGCCAGTTTCCAGGGATGGACCGGGGAGCTGTTTTTT. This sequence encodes CASFQGWTGELFF.

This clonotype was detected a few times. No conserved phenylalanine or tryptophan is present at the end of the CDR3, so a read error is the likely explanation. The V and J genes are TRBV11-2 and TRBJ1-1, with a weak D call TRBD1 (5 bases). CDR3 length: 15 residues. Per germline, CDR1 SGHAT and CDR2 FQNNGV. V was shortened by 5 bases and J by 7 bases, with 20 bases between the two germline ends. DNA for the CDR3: TGTGCCAGCAGCCTAGGAGACAGCTACTATTTTGAAGCTTTCCTT. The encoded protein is CASSLGDSYYFEAFL.

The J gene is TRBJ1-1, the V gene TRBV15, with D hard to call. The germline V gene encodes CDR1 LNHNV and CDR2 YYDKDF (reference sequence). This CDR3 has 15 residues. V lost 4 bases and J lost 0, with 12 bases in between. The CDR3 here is CATSKTASMNTEAFF. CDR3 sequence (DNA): TGTGCCACCAGCAAAACAGCAAGTATGAACACTGAAGCTTTCTTT.

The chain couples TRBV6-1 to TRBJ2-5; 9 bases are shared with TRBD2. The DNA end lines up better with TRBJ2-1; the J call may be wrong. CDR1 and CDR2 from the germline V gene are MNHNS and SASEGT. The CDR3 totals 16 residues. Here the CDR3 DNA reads TGTGCCAGCAGTGAATTTGCGGGGGGGCTGGGGAATGAGCAGTTCTTC. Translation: CASSEFAGGLGNEQFF.

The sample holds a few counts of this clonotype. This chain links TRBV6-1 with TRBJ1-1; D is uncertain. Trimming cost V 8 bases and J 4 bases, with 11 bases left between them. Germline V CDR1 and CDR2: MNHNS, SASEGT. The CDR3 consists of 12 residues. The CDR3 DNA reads TGTGCCAGCTTTCGTCTGTTCACTGAAGCTTTCTTT. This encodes CASFRLFTEAFF.

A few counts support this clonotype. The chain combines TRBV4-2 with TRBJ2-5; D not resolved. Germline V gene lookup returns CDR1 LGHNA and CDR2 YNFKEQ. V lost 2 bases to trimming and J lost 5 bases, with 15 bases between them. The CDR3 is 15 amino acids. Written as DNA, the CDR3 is TGTGCCAGCAGCCAATCTCTCGGTATAAAGGAGACCCAGTACTTC. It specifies CASSQSLGIKETQYF.